The 21 T cell receptor beta chains below come from one sample, sequenced in a study of T cell changes during pregnancy in multiple sclerosis. Generated by immunoSEQ multiplex PCR, the TCRdb table keeps only in-frame clones and is missing some. The sample includes some 57,000 clones, roughly nine tenths of them seen just once. This sample comprised CD4+ T cells from peripheral blood mononuclear cells, obtained after pregnancy. The receptors originated from a female donor in good health, enrolled as a control in a pregnancy study.

The chain's CDR3 is CASSLRGQGIAQETQYF. The DNA of the CDR3 is TGTGCCAGCAGCTTAAGGGGACAGGGCATAGCACAAGAGACCCAGTACTTC. The chain links TRBV13 to TRBJ2-5; 9 positions match TRBD1. CDR3 length: 17 residues. V shed 2 bases and J 2 bases; nucleotides not matched to a gene: 9. Germline CDR1 and CDR2: PRHDT and FYEKMQ (reference sequence).

This chain joins TRBV2 and TRBJ1-2; D might be TRBD1 (6 bases). The CDR3 is 13 residues long. V was shortened by 6 bases and J by 6 bases, with 14 bases between the two germline ends. Germline lookup yields CDR1 SNHLY and CDR2 FYNNEI. The CDR3 DNA is TGTGCCAGCAGCCAAACAGGGTCGGATGGCTACACCTTC. Translation: CASSQTGSDGYTF. The variable domain in full, completed from reference TRBV2 and TRBJ1-2, reads EPEVTQTPSHQVTQMGQEVILRCVPISNHLYFYWYRQILGQKVEFLVSFYNNEISEKSEIFDDQFSVERPDGSNFTLKIRSTKLEDSAMYFCASSQTGSDGYTFGSGTRLTVV.

A note on this clone: The same CDR3 also results from other DNA sequences found in this sample. This chain connects TRBV6-1 to TRBJ2-1; D ambiguous. In germline, CDR1 is MNHNS, CDR2 SASEGT. V lost 7 bases to trimming and J lost 1 base, with 8 bases between them. This CDR3 region has 13 residues. The CDR3 loop reads CASNRVSYNEQFF. CDR3 DNA sequence: TGTGCCAGCAACCGAGTATCCTACAATGAGCAGTTCTTC.

This chain joins TRBV11-2 and TRBJ1-2, with TRBD1 as a possible D gene (5 bases). This CDR3 has 12 amino acids. CDR1 and CDR2 (germline): SGHAT, FQNNGV. The germline V and J ends were trimmed by 3 bases and 6 bases, with 8 bases remaining between them. The CDR3 here is CASSFSRDGYTF. CDR3 in DNA: TGTGCCAGCAGCTTTAGCAGGGATGGCTACACCTTC. The full variable domain, with the rest looked up from reference TRBV11-2 and TRBJ1-2, is EAGVAQSPRYKIIEKRQSVAFWCNPISGHATLYWYQQILGQGPKLLIQFQNNGVVDDSQLPKDRFSAERLKGVDSTLKIQPAKLEDSAVYLCASSFSRDGYTFGSGTRLTVV.

CDR3 DNA: TGTGCCAGCAGCTCGGGGAGCGGGGGGGCGGGGAATGAGCAGTTCTTC. As protein: CASSSGSGGAGNEQFF. This chain joins TRBV5-4 and TRBJ2-1; 10 nucleotides match TRBD2. This CDR3 comprises 16 residues. With 3 bases clipped from V and 7 bases from J, the junction kept 10 bases outside the gene matches. CDR1 is SGHNT, CDR2 YYREEE, per germline (reference sequence).

This clone was counted once. This rearrangement joins TRBV7-2 to TRBJ1-6; 9 bases are shared with TRBD1. The germline gives CDR1 SGHTA, CDR2 FQGNSA. CDR3 length equals 13 residues. Trimming cost V 4 bases and J 9 bases; bases outside gene matches: 1. CDR3 DNA: TGTGCCAGCAGCTGGGACAGGGTTTCACCCCTCCACTTT. Translating gives CASSWDRVSPLHF.

This sequence joins TRBV30 and TRBJ2-7; no clear D. CDR1 and CDR2 from the germline V gene are GTSNPN and SVGIG (reference sequence). Trimming removed 3 bases from V and 3 bases from J, with 6 bases in between. This CDR3 has 11 amino acids. CDR3 sequence reads: CAWRGNYEQYF. DNA for the CDR3: TGTGCCTGGAGGGGCAACTACGAGCAGTACTTC.

This sequence joins TRBV1 and TRBJ1-2. TRBV1 is an annotated pseudogene. The CDR3 runs 16 residues. The CDR3 loop is CTSSQGGPRLYYGYTF. The CDR3 DNA sequence: TGCACCAGCAGCCAGGGGGGACCGCGCCTCTACTATGGCTACACCTTC.

The CDR3 DNA sequence: TGTGCCAGCAGCTGGGACAGGGGGAGCACTGAAGCTTTCTTT. Amino acids: CASSWDRGSTEAFF. This rearrangement joins TRBV5-6 to TRBJ1-1; TRBD1 agrees at 11 bases. The germline V gene encodes CDR1 SGHDT and CDR2 YYEEEE. Trimming took 3 bases from V and 4 from J; bases not matched to a gene: 2. CDR3 size: 14 residues.

The CDR3 nucleotides are TGCGCAAGCGGGGGGTCCTACAATGAGCAGTTCTTC. Translated, it gives CASGGSYNEQFF. The gene calls are TRBV5-1 and TRBJ2-1; 9 bases line up with TRBD2. The germline V gene encodes CDR1 SGHRS and CDR2 YFSETQ. The CDR3 totals 12 residues.

This clone is a singleton in its sample. The chain employs TRBV6-5 and TRBJ1-1; D is perhaps TRBD1 (5 bases). Trimming took 5 bases from V and 4 from J, leaving 11 bases between them. Germline V CDR1 and CDR2: MNHEY, SVGAGI. There are 13 residues in the CDR3. CDR3 bases: TGTGCCAGCAGTAAGGCGGGGCGCACTGAAGCTTTCTTT. This encodes CASSKAGRTEAFF.

This chain joins TRBV7-9 and TRBJ1-6, with D possibly being TRBD1 (6 bases). Germline CDR1 SEHNR, CDR2 FQNEAQ (reference sequence). The ends were cut back, 3 bases at V and 6 bases at J, with 9 bases in the middle. The CDR3 loop spans 14 amino acids. This CDR3 is CASSLGTPNSPLHF. In DNA form, the CDR3 reads TGTGCCAGCAGCTTGGGGACACCTAATTCACCCCTCCACTTT. The entire variable domain, with the rest obtained from reference TRBV7-9 and TRBJ1-6, is as follows: DTGVSQNPRHKITKRGQNVTFRCDPISEHNRLYWYRQTLGQGPEFLTYFQNEAQLEKSRLLSDRFSAERPKGSFSTLEIQRTEQGDSAMYLCASSLGTPNSPLHFGNGTRLTVT.

This clone was detected a few times. The chain links TRBV9 to TRBJ1-1, with D unresolved. The CDR3 is 13 amino acids. The V end lost 0 bases, the J end lost 11 bases, and 14 bases lay between the germline ends. CDR1 is SGDLS and CDR2 is YYNGEE in the germline V gene. The CDR3 bases are TGTGCCAGCAGCGTAGGGGAGGCCGGGGTGGCTTTCTTT. Its translation is CASSVGEAGVAFF.

V and J are TRBV7-9 and TRBJ2-7; weak D call: TRBD1 (6 bases). The CDR3 is 13 amino acids. Germline lookup yields CDR1 SEHNR and CDR2 FQNEAQ (reference sequence). V lost 3 bases to trimming and J lost 3 bases, with 9 bases between them. The CDR3 is CASSLGALYEQYF. The CDR3 nucleotides are TGTGCCAGCAGCTTGGGGGCACTCTACGAGCAGTACTTC. The full variable domain, completed using reference TRBV7-9 and TRBJ2-7, is DTGVSQNPRHKITKRGQNVTFRCDPISEHNRLYWYRQTLGQGPEFLTYFQNEAQLEKSRLLSDRFSAERPKGSFSTLEIQRTEQGDSAMYLCASSLGALYEQYFGPGTRLTVT.

A single count supports this clone. V usage is TRBV5-1 and J usage is TRBJ1-1, with 7 bases that match TRBD1. Germline values: CDR1 SGHRS, CDR2 YFSETQ. The CDR3 is made up of 14 amino acids. The V segment lost 0 bases and the J segment 5 bases; nucleotides outside the gene matches: 4. The CDR3, as DNA: TGCGCCAGCAGCTTGGGCCAGGGGGTGACTGAAGCTTTCTTT. Amino acids: CASSLGQGVTEAFF.

The chain has TRBV5-6 and TRBJ2-1; weak D call: TRBD2 (5 bases). V lost 0 bases, J lost 4 bases, and 11 bases lay in between. This CDR3 contains 15 residues. Per the germline V gene, CDR1 is SGHDT and CDR2 is YYEEEE. The CDR3 spells CASSLARTYYNEQFF. The CDR3 bases are TGTGCCAGCAGCTTGGCCAGGACTTATTACAATGAGCAGTTCTTC.

The chain uses TRBV7-2 and TRBJ1-1, with 10 bases that match TRBD1. The germline CDR1 and CDR2 sequences are SGHTA and FQGNSA. Losses at the gene ends were 4 bases for V and 5 bases for J; bases not matched to a gene: 1. CDR3 length: 13 residues. As DNA, the CDR3 is TGTGCCAGCAGCTCGGGACAGGGGACTGAAGCTTTCTTT. This gives the protein CASSSGQGTEAFF.

The V call is TRBV9, the J call TRBJ2-3; TRBD2 is a possible D gene (6 bases). CDR3 size: 16 residues. Germline CDR1 SGDLS, CDR2 YYNGEE. The V end lost 0 bases, the J end lost 0 bases, and 11 bases lay between the germline ends. CDR3 nucleotides: TGTGCCAGCAGCGTAGACGTGGGGACTAGCACAGATACGCAGTATTTT. It is translated as CASSVDVGTSTDTQYF. Drawing the rest from reference TRBV9 and TRBJ2-3, the complete variable domain is DSGVTQTPKHLITATGQRVTLRCSPRSGDLSVYWYQQSLDQGLQFLIQYYNGEERAKGNILERFSAQQFPDLHSELNLSSLELGDSALYFCASSVDVGTSTDTQYFGPGTRLTVL.

The chain couples TRBV5-3 to TRBJ2-1; 10 bases are shared with TRBD2. Being an ORF, TRBV5-3 has a function that is uncertain. The CDR3 has 15 amino acids. Trimming took 5 bases from V and 6 from J; bases not matched to a gene: 8. CDR3 in amino acids: CARREERGGCNEQFF. For the CDR3, the DNA is TGTGCCAGAAGAGAGGAGCGGGGGGGCTGCAATGAGCAGTTCTTC.

Written as DNA, the CDR3 is TGTGCCAGCAGACACCAGGACAGGAACATTCAGTACTTC. It yields the protein CASRHQDRNIQYF. V is TRBV2 and J is TRBJ2-4; 7 nucleotides align to TRBD1. The germline CDR1 and CDR2 sequences are SNHLY and FYNNEI. This CDR3 is 13 amino acids long. After removal of 6 bases from V and 7 bases from J, the junction contained 6 bases not matched to a gene. The full variable domain, in which reference TRBV2 and TRBJ2-4 provide the parts outside the CDR3, is EPEVTQTPSHQVTQMGQEVILRCVPISNHLYFYWYRQILGQKVEFLVSFYNNEISEKSEIFDDQFSVERPDGSNFTLKIRSTKLEDSAMYFCASRHQDRNIQYFGAGTRLSVL.

The chain recombines TRBV2 with TRBJ2-5, with 9 bases fitting TRBD2. The CDR3 extends over 18 amino acids. The germline gives CDR1 SNHLY, CDR2 FYNNEI. Trimming cost V 0 bases and J 0 bases; bases outside gene matches: 8. Here the CDR3 DNA reads TGTGCCAGCAGTGAAGCGCAGCGGGGGGACCTGTACCAAGAGACCCAGTACTTC. Translation: CASSEAQRGDLYQETQYF.